This T cell receptor (beta chain) originates from a study of cytotoxic CD8 clonotypes in ibrutinib-treated CLL. Here immunoSEQ multiplex PCR was the method, and the copy in TCRdb shows in-frame clones only, minus some. This table holds approximately 200,000 clones, around 70% found once. There are 16 residues in the CDR3. Deletions cut 1 base from V and 0 bases from J, with 13 bases between. Germline V gene sequence: CDR1 LNHNV, CDR2 YYDKDF (reference sequence). The sequences come from PBMCs, collected after 24 months of ibrutinib treatment. The origin of this receptor is a human donor with chronic lymphocytic leukemia. The rearrangement links TRBV15 to TRBJ2-7, with D perhaps matching TRBD2 (5 bases). The CDR3 DNA follows: TGTGCCACCAGCAGAGGACCCGGACTTAGCTCCTACGAGCAGTACTTC. Encoded protein: CATSRGPGLSSYEQYF.